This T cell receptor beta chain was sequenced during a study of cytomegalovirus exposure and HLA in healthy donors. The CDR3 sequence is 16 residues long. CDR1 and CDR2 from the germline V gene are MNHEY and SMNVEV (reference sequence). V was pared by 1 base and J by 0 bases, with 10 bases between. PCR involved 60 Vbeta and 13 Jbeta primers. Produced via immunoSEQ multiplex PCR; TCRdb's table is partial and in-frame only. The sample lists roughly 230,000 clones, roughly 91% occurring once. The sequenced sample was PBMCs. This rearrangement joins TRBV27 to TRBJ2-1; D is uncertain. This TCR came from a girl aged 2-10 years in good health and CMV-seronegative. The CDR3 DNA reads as TGTGCCAGCAGTTTATATGCTAGAACCTCCTACAATGAGCAGTTCTTC. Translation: CASSLYARTSYNEQFF.